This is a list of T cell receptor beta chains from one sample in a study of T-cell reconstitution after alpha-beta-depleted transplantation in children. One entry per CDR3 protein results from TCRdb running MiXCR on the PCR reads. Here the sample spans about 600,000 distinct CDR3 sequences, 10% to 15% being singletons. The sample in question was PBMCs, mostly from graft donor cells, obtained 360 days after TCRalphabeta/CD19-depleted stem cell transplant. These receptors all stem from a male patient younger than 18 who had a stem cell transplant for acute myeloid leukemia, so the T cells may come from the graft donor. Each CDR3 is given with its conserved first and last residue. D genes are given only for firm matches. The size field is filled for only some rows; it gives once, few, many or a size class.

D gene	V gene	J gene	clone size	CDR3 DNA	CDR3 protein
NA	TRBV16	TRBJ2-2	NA	TGTGCCAGCAGCCTCCCCTGGGGGCACACCGGGGAGCTGTTTTTT	CASSLPWGHTGELFF
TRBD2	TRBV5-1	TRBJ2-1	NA	TGCGCCAGCAGAGCGATAGCGGGTTCCTACAATGAGCAGTTCTTC	CASRAIAGSYNEQFF
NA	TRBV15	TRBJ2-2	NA	TGTGCCACCAGCAGAGATCTTGGGGGAGCTAGCCTCGCCGGGGAGCTGTTTTTT	CATSRDLGGASLAGELFF
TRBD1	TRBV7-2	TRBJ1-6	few	TGTGCCAGCAGGGCAGGACAGGGGCCTAATTCACCCCTCCACTTT	CASRAGQGPNSPLHF
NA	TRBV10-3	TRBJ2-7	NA	TGTGCCATCAGTTTATCGGGAGAAGCTAACGAGCAGTACTTC	CAISLSGEANEQYF
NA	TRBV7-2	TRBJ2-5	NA	TGTGCCAGCAGCTTTTGGGGGGGCGGAGAGACCCAGTACTTC	CASSFWGGGETQYF
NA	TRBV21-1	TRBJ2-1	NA	TGTGCCAGCAGCAAAGGGCGGGACAGGGGAGAGACTAGCGGGAGGTCTAGCTCCTACAATGAGCAGTTCTTC	CASSKGRDRGETSGRSSSYNEQFF
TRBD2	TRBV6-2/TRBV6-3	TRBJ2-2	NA	TGTGCCAGCAGTTACCCCCACCTAGCGGGGGGAAACACCGGGGAGCTGTTTTTT	CASSYPHLAGGNTGELFF
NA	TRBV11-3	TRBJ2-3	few	TGTGCCAGCAGCTTAGTTTCGGGGTCATTGGATACGCAGTATTTT	CASSLVSGSLDTQYF
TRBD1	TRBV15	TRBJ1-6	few	TGTGCCACCAGCAGGGACAGGGTGCTCAGTTCACCCCTCCACTTT	CATSRDRVLSSPLHF
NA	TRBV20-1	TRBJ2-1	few	TGCAGTGCTAGAGCACGACGCGGGGTGAGCTCCTACAATGAGCAGTTCTTC	CSARARRGVSSYNEQFF